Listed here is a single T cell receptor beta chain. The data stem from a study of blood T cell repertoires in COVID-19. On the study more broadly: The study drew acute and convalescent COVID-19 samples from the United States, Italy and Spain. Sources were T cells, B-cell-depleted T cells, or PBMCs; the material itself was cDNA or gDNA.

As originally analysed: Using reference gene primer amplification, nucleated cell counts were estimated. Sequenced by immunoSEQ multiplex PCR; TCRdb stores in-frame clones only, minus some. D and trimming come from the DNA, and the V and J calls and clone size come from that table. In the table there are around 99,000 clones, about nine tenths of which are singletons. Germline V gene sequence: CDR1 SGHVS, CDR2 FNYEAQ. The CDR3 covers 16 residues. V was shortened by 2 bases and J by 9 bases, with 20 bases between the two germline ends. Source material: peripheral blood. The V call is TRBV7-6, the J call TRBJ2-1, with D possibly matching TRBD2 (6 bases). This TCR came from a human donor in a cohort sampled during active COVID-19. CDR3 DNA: TGTGCCAGCAGCTTAACGGGGTCTGGGGGAGGTCGTGAGCAGTTCTTC. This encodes CASSLTGSGGGREQFF.